Presented here are 30 T cell receptor beta chains from one specimen sequenced in a study of blood T cell repertoires in COVID-19. Here immunoSEQ multiplex PCR was the method, and the copy in TCRdb shows in-frame clones only, minus some. The table records about 280,000 clones, approximately 85% of them present only once. The sequenced sample consisted of peripheral blood. The receptors were sampled from a man between 50 and 59 years old with active or convalescent COVID-19.

CDR3 in DNA: TGCAGCGTTGATCTGGCGGGAGGGCCGATCGGGGAGCTGTTTTTT. Its protein product is CSVDLAGGPIGELFF. The genes are TRBV29-1 and TRBJ2-2, with 9 bases fitting TRBD2. Germline V gives CDR1 SQVTM, CDR2 ANQGSEA. CDR3 length: 15 residues. Trimming took 3 bases from V and 7 from J; bases not matched to a gene: 9.

V and J are TRBV27 and TRBJ2-6; TRBD1 agrees at 7 bases. The CDR3 is made up of 18 amino acids. V trimming: 2 bases; J trimming: 2 bases; junction bases outside the gene matches: 9. Germline loops: CDR1 MNHEY, CDR2 SMNVEV (reference sequence). The CDR3 region is CASSLRDSPGAGANVLTF. The CDR3 DNA reads TGTGCCAGCAGTTTAAGGGACAGCCCGGGCGCTGGGGCCAACGTCCTGACTTTC. The full variable domain, in which reference TRBV27 and TRBJ2-6 provide the parts outside the CDR3, is EAQVTQNPRYLITVTGKKLTVTCSQNMNHEYMSWYRQDPGLGLRQIYYSMNVEVTDKGDVPEGYKVSRKEKRNFPLILESPSPNQTSLYFCASSLRDSPGAGANVLTFGAGSRLTVL.

Comment on this clone: Within the sample, other DNA sequences also encode this same CDR3. The chain's CDR3 is CASSIGGQPQHF. The CDR3 DNA reads TGTGCCAGTAGTATCGGGGGGCAGCCCCAGCATTTT. The rearrangement joins TRBV19 to TRBJ1-5; D is perhaps TRBD1 (5 bases). Between the trimmed V and J ends, which lost 3 bases and 7 bases, there was a span of 7 bases. The germline V gene has CDR1 LNHDA and CDR2 SQIVND (reference sequence). The CDR3 spans 12 residues.

This clone was counted a single time. The chain uses TRBV7-8 and TRBJ1-5; the D gene is possibly TRBD1 (6 bases). This CDR3 has 14 residues. V lost 5 bases and J lost 0, with 8 bases in between. CDR1 SGHVS and CDR2 FQNEAQ come from the germline V gene. CDR3: CASSLQGSNQPQHF. In DNA, the CDR3 is TGTGCCAGCAGCCTACAGGGTAGCAATCAGCCCCAGCATTTT.

This clone was observed a few times. The chain uses TRBV10-3 and TRBJ2-7, with 11 nucleotides matching TRBD2. There are 15 residues in the CDR3. J gave up 1 base and V 6 bases, and 5 bases lay outside the gene matches. Germline CDR1 and CDR2: ENHRY and SYGVKD. DNA for the CDR3: TGTGCCATCAGCCCGGGACTAGCGGCTTCCTACGAGCAGTACTTC. Protein: CAISPGLAASYEQYF.

Turning to this clone: Other DNA sequences from this sample encode an identical CDR3 as well. V is TRBV30 and J is TRBJ1-5; D uncertain. This CDR3 spans 14 amino acids. CDR1 is GTSNPN and CDR2 is SVGIG in the germline V gene (reference sequence). The germline V and J ends were trimmed by 0 bases and 2 bases, with 8 bases remaining between them. The CDR3 nucleotides read TGTGCCTGGAGTGTACGCGGGGGCAATCAGCCCCAGCATTTT. Translation gives CAWSVRGGNQPQHF.

Only one count was recorded for this clone. This rearrangement joins TRBV30 to TRBJ2-7; TRBD1 might be the D (6 bases). V dropped 0 bases and J dropped 0 bases, with 12 bases sitting between them. This CDR3 contains 15 residues. The germline gives CDR1 GTSNPN, CDR2 SVGIG (reference sequence). The CDR3 bases are TGTGCCTGGAGTGTACTAGGACAGAGCTCCTACGAGCAGTACTTC. It codes for CAWSVLGQSSYEQYF.

This clone was seen only once. The chain joins TRBV29-1 to TRBJ2-1; 8 positions match TRBD2. V lost 3 bases and J lost 5; bases outside the gene matches: 12. Germline-derived CDR1 and CDR2 are SQVTM and ANQGSEA. The CDR3 runs 16 residues. In DNA, the CDR3 is TGCAGCGTTGAGCGTCTAGCGGGCGTTTATAACAATGAGCAGTTCTTC. It codes for CSVERLAGVYNNEQFF.

The chain links TRBV19 to TRBJ1-2; 7 bases align to TRBD1. V shed 4 bases, J shed 2 bases, and the junction held 1 base outside the gene matches. The length of the CDR3 is 13 residues. Germline V CDR1 and CDR2: LNHDA, SQIVND (reference sequence). In DNA, the CDR3 is TGTGCCAGTAGTAAGGGACAGAACTATGGCTACACCTTC. It translates to CASSKGQNYGYTF.

This clone came up once. The rearrangement links TRBV9 to TRBJ2-7, with TRBD2 as a possible D gene (6 bases). This CDR3 contains 15 residues. V was shortened by 4 bases and J by 1 base, with 15 bases between the two germline ends. Looked up from germline, CDR1 is SGDLS and CDR2 is YYNGEE. The CDR3 sequence is CASSPGTSLSYEQYF. CDR3 in DNA: TGTGCCAGCAGCCCCGGGACTTCCCTATCCTACGAGCAGTACTTC.

The chain is built from TRBV7-2 and TRBJ1-2; D is unresolved. Per germline, CDR1 SGHTA and CDR2 FQGNSA. The CDR3 loop spans 18 amino acids. The V gene lost 1 base and the J gene lost 0 bases, with 18 bases spanning the gap. CDR3 coding DNA: TGTGCCAGCAGCTTAGAAACGCAGATTACCCTTACTAACTATGGCTACACCTTC. Protein sequence: CASSLETQITLTNYGYTF.

The chain employs TRBV14 and TRBJ2-7; no reliable D call. The CDR3 is 15 amino acids. In germline, CDR1 is SGHDN, CDR2 FVKESK. V was cut by 5 bases and J by 3 bases, with 17 bases left in between. CDR3 in amino acids: CASSNRVNEFYEQYF. For the CDR3, the DNA is TGTGCCAGCAGCAACCGGGTTAACGAATTCTACGAGCAGTACTTC.

This clone was detected once. The chain has TRBV19 and TRBJ1-1; perhaps TRBD1 as D (5 bases). Germline V gene sequence: CDR1 LNHDA, CDR2 SQIVND (reference sequence). V gave up 6 bases and J gave up 1 base, with 12 bases separating them. This CDR3 spans 14 amino acids. This CDR3 reads CASRSNDRNTEAFF. The CDR3 DNA follows: TGTGCCAGTAGATCTAATGACAGGAACACTGAAGCTTTCTTT.

The gene calls are TRBV2 and TRBJ1-2; the match to TRBD1 covers 7 bases. The length of the CDR3 is 13 residues. The germline V gene has CDR1 SNHLY and CDR2 FYNNEI. J was trimmed by 4 bases and V by 7 bases; bases with no gene match: 6. DNA for the CDR3: TGTGCCAGCAAAGAAGGGGACAGCTATGGCTACACCTTC. This gives the protein CASKEGDSYGYTF.

The chain recombines TRBV9 with TRBJ2-2; TRBD2 matches at 9 bases. Per the germline V gene, CDR1 is SGDLS and CDR2 is YYNGEE. With 0 bases clipped from V and 7 bases from J, the junction kept 10 bases outside the gene matches. The CDR3 is 17 residues long. The CDR3 sequence: CASSVGDSGRGGGELFF. CDR3 DNA: TGTGCCAGCAGCGTAGGGGATAGCGGGAGAGGTGGCGGGGAGCTGTTTTTT.

This clone was seen only a few times. The V call is TRBV19, the J call TRBJ1-1, with D maybe TRBD1 (5 bases). This CDR3 spans 13 amino acids. In germline, CDR1 is LNHDA, CDR2 SQIVND (reference sequence). V was pared by 7 bases and J by 3 bases, with 12 bases between. The CDR3 is CASTGLGYTEAFF. Written as DNA, the CDR3 is TGTGCCAGTACAGGGTTAGGATACACTGAAGCTTTCTTT.

The CDR3 DNA reads TGTGCCAGCAGTGAAGCTAGGGGGAAAGAGACCCAGTACTTC. It encodes CASSEARGKETQYF. The rearrangement uses TRBV6-1 and TRBJ2-5, with D possibly being TRBD1 (6 bases). The CDR3 covers 14 residues. Germline-derived CDR1 and CDR2 are MNHNS and SASEGT. Trimming pared 0 bases from V and 3 bases from J, leaving 8 bases between.

This sequence joins TRBV19 and TRBJ1-1; D not certain. Between the trimmed V and J ends, which lost 1 base and 1 base, there was a span of 16 bases. Germline V gene data show CDR1 as LNHDA and CDR2 as SQIVND (reference sequence). This CDR3 region has 17 residues. Here the CDR3 DNA reads TGTGCCAGTAGTATAGCCCCCTGGGAGGGCTCGAACACTGAAGCTTTCTTT. It encodes CASSIAPWEGSNTEAFF.

J is TRBJ1-2 and V is TRBV9, with D possibly matching TRBD1 (5 bases). Per the germline V gene, CDR1 is SGDLS and CDR2 is YYNGEE. V dropped 4 bases and J dropped 5 bases, with 15 bases sitting between them. The CDR3 runs 14 residues. This CDR3 reads CASSSRGTFYGYTF. For the CDR3, the DNA is TGTGCCAGCAGCTCAAGAGGGACTTTTTATGGCTACACCTTC.

The chain combines TRBV9 with TRBJ1-1, with TRBD1 matching over 10 bases. Germline CDR1 and CDR2: SGDLS and YYNGEE. Unmatched junction bases numbered 5, after V lost 0 bases and J lost 3 bases. CDR3 length: 16 residues. The CDR3 sequence: CASSVGKGQGDTEAFF. CDR3 coding DNA: TGTGCCAGCAGCGTAGGGAAAGGACAGGGGGACACTGAAGCTTTCTTT.

This chain connects TRBV6-4 to TRBJ1-1, with D possibly TRBD1 on 6 matching bases. V was cut by 6 bases and J by 8 bases, with 19 bases left in between. The germline gives CDR1 MRHNA, CDR2 SNTAGT. The CDR3 spans 14 residues. The CDR3 DNA reads as TGTGCCAGCAGGGCAGGGGCCCGCGAGACCGAAGCTTTCTTT. It yields the protein CASRAGARETEAFF.

This clone showed up just a few times. The J gene is TRBJ2-5, the V gene TRBV13, with D unresolved. This CDR3 has 12 residues. V dropped 5 bases and J dropped 1 base, with 5 bases sitting between them. The germline V gene encodes CDR1 PRHDT and CDR2 FYEKMQ (reference sequence). CDR3 amino acids: CASSRAQETQYF. The CDR3 region has the DNA TGTGCCAGCAGCCGAGCCCAAGAGACCCAGTACTTC. The full variable domain, its missing parts supplied by reference TRBV13 and TRBJ2-5, is AAGVIQSPRHLIKEKRETATLKCYPIPRHDTVYWYQQGPGQDPQFLISFYEKMQSDKGSIPDRFSAQQFSDYHSELNMSSLELGDSALYFCASSRAQETQYFGPGTRLLVL.

The chain combines TRBV10-1 with TRBJ2-1; 11 bases align to TRBD2. V dropped 0 bases and J dropped 7; count of bases not matched to a gene: 11. From germline, CDR1 is WNHNN and CDR2 SYGVQD (reference sequence). This CDR3 is 18 amino acids long. The CDR3 bases are TGCGCCAGCAGTGAGTCCCCTCCGCTAGCGGGAGGATTGAATGAGCAGTTCTTC. Protein: CASSESPPLAGGLNEQFF.

The CDR3 nucleotides are TGTGCCACCAGCAGAGATCAGATCAATCAGCCCCAGCATTTT. It translates to CATSRDQINQPQHF. The chain joins TRBV15 to TRBJ1-5; D remains ambiguous. Germline assignment: CDR1 LNHNV and CDR2 YYDKDF (reference sequence). The CDR3 consists of 14 residues. With 0 bases removed from V and 3 bases from J, the gap between germline ends came to 6 bases.

Remarks on this clone: One end of the junction fails to match germline, which may point to a read error. V usage is TRBV2 and J usage is TRBJ2-1, with D possibly matching TRBD2 (5 bases). Germline CDR1 is SNHLY and CDR2 is FYNNEI. The CDR3 covers 12 residues. CDR3 amino acids: CASSLGLNAQFF. The CDR3, as DNA: TGTGCCAGCAGCTTAGGACTCAATGCGCAGTTCTTC.

This clone appeared a single time. The chain recombines TRBV4-1 with TRBJ2-3, with 8 bases fitting TRBD2. The trim removed 0 bases at V and 0 bases at J, leaving 11 bases unmatched. The germline V gene encodes CDR1 MGHRA and CDR2 YSYEKL. This CDR3 has 19 amino acids. The CDR3 is CASSQDGGAGGYSTDTQYF. Written as DNA, the CDR3 is TGCGCCAGCAGCCAAGATGGGGGCGCGGGAGGCTATAGCACAGATACGCAGTATTTT.

The chain carries TRBV7-2 and TRBJ2-3, with 13 bases lining up with TRBD2. In germline, CDR1 is SGHTA, CDR2 FQGNSA. V lost 2 bases to trimming and J lost 0 bases; unmatched junction nucleotides: 8. This CDR3 spans 19 amino acids. The CDR3 region is CASSLSRLAGGLSTDTQYF. CDR3 coding DNA: TGTGCCAGCAGCTTATCCCGACTAGCGGGAGGCTTGAGCACAGATACGCAGTATTTT. The entire variable domain, with the rest obtained from reference TRBV7-2 and TRBJ2-3, is as follows: GAGVSQSPSNKVTEKGKDVELRCDPISGHTALYWYRQSLGQGLEFLIYFQGNSAPDKSGLPSDRFSAERTGGSVSTLTIQRTQQEDSAVYLCASSLSRLAGGLSTDTQYFGPGTRLTVL.

The rearrangement joins TRBV15 to TRBJ1-1; perhaps TRBD1 as D (6 bases). V was trimmed by 0 bases and J by 0 bases, leaving 17 bases between them. Germline CDR1 is LNHNV and CDR2 is YYDKDF (reference sequence). The CDR3 is made up of 18 amino acids. CDR3 residues: CATSRDQSQGTLNTEAFF. In nucleotides, the CDR3 is TGTGCCACCAGCAGAGATCAATCCCAGGGGACCTTGAACACTGAAGCTTTCTTT.

A single count supports this clone. V is TRBV9 and J is TRBJ1-3, with TRBD1 identical over 8 bases. The V and J ends lost 4 bases and 4 bases, in that order; junction bases with no gene match: 10. There are 16 residues in the CDR3. Germline CDR1 is SGDLS and CDR2 is YYNGEE. The CDR3 DNA is TGTGCCAGCAGCAATCCTCGACAGGGGATCGGAAACACCATATATTTT. This codes for CASSNPRQGIGNTIYF.

The chain recombines TRBV10-3 with TRBJ2-1; TRBD2 aligns across 10 bases. Looked up from germline, CDR1 is ENHRY and CDR2 is SYGVKD. This CDR3 spans 15 amino acids. Trimming took 2 bases from V and 6 from J; bases not matched to a gene: 4. CDR3 DNA sequence: TGTGCCATCAGTGAGGGGACTAGCGCCCGCAATGAGCAGTTCTTC. Amino acid sequence: CAISEGTSARNEQFF.